This T cell receptor beta chain was recorded in a study of cytomegalovirus exposure and HLA in healthy donors. Both 60 Vbeta primers and 13 Jbeta primers went into the PCR. Original processing methods: Later, about 80 million unique TCR beta chains were counted in an analysis, and 8.5 million to 13 million of them were shared. Clones were sequenced by immunoSEQ multiplex PCR, and TCRdb holds only the in-frame ones, with some missing. The V and J calls and clone size come from that table; D and trimming were worked out from the DNA. Among around 99,000 clones listed, 74% were seen once. The CDR3 consists of 13 residues. Per germline, CDR1 GTSNPN and CDR2 SVGIG (reference sequence). With V trimmed by 2 bases and J by 2 bases, 0 bases remained unmatched. With regard to this clone: The antigen is unknown.

Study-level findings and limits: Rarity held for most TCR sequences, but there were some public TCRs that occurred in many donors. Prior analysis indicated that the majority of TCR beta V segments exhibited productivity approximately 87% or approximately 30% of the time.

Specimen: PBMCs. This sequence originates from a woman between 40 and 55 years old in good health and CMV-seropositive. The genes are TRBV30 and TRBJ2-7; 10 nucleotides line up with TRBD2. CDR3 coding DNA: TGTGCCTGGAGTAGCGGGGGGGCCTACGAGCAGTACTTC. It specifies CAWSSGGAYEQYF.